A single T cell receptor (beta chain) is shown here with its context. From germline, CDR1 is GTSNPN and CDR2 SVGIG (reference sequence). The trim removed 5 bases at V and 7 bases at J, leaving 5 bases unmatched. The CDR3 sequence is 11 residues long. This entry comes from a study of blood T cell repertoires in COVID-19. Study-wide context: Sources were T cells, B-cell-depleted T cells, or PBMCs; the material itself was cDNA or gDNA.

Clones were sequenced by immunoSEQ multiplex PCR, and TCRdb holds only the in-frame ones, with some missing. The sample lists about 180,000 clones, more than 75% occurring once. This rearrangement joins TRBV30 to TRBJ2-7; TRBD1 matches 7 bases. This receptor was obtained from an older woman with acute or convalescent COVID-19. Source material: peripheral blood. CDR3 DNA: TGTGCCTGGGAACAGGGGCTTGAGCAGTACTTC. It encodes CAWEQGLEQYF.